This T cell receptor beta chain was recorded in a study of a mutant IDH1 vaccine in newly diagnosed glioma. As to this clone: The antigen is unknown.

Generated by immunoSEQ multiplex PCR, the TCRdb table keeps only in-frame clones and is missing some. The data show roughly 86,000 clones, under 90% seen once. The CDR3 spans 16 residues. With V trimmed by 2 bases and J by 6 bases, 10 bases remained unmatched. Germline lookup yields CDR1 SGHVS and CDR2 FQNEAQ. Time point reported: week 47, end of study. Alongside topical imiquimod, each dose of vaccine comprised 300 ug of mutant IDH1 20-mer peptide. There were new WHO grade 3 or 4 astrocytomas in the donors, and these were IDH1-mutant and ATRX-lost. The clonotype comes from a woman aged 50 to 60 with glioma. The sample was PBMCs, taken from a glioma patient whose treatment included an IDH1 peptide vaccine. The gene calls are TRBV7-8 and TRBJ2-7; 10 bases match TRBD2. In DNA, the CDR3 is TGTGCCAGCAGCTTACAAACTAGCGGGATAATCTCCGAGCAGTACTTC. Translation: CASSLQTSGIISEQYF.